This T cell receptor (beta chain) is from a study of cytomegalovirus exposure and HLA in healthy donors. For the study at large: Most genotyped donors, approximately 77% of about 400, had Caucasian-associated genetic ancestry.

PCR was performed using 60 Vbeta and 13 Jbeta primers. Sequenced by immunoSEQ multiplex PCR; TCRdb stores in-frame clones only, minus some. The sample carries more than 95,000 clones, about 78% recorded once. Details on this clone: Antigen unknown.

Study-wide findings and caveats: Further analysis was carried out later, and it showed several of the most significant clusters appearing linked to common viral pathogens.

The CDR3 is made up of 13 amino acids. Per germline, CDR1 GTSNPN and CDR2 SVGIG (reference sequence). Germline trimming cut 2 bases from V and 9 bases from J; bases unmatched to any gene: 7. This receptor was taken from a man under 40 in good health and CMV-seronegative. This chain links TRBV30 with TRBJ2-1, with 7 bases matching TRBD2. Sequencing was done on a sample of PBMCs. CDR3 sequence reads: CAWSWAGVSEQFF. The CDR3 DNA follows: TGTGCCTGGAGTTGGGCGGGGGTCTCTGAGCAGTTCTTC.